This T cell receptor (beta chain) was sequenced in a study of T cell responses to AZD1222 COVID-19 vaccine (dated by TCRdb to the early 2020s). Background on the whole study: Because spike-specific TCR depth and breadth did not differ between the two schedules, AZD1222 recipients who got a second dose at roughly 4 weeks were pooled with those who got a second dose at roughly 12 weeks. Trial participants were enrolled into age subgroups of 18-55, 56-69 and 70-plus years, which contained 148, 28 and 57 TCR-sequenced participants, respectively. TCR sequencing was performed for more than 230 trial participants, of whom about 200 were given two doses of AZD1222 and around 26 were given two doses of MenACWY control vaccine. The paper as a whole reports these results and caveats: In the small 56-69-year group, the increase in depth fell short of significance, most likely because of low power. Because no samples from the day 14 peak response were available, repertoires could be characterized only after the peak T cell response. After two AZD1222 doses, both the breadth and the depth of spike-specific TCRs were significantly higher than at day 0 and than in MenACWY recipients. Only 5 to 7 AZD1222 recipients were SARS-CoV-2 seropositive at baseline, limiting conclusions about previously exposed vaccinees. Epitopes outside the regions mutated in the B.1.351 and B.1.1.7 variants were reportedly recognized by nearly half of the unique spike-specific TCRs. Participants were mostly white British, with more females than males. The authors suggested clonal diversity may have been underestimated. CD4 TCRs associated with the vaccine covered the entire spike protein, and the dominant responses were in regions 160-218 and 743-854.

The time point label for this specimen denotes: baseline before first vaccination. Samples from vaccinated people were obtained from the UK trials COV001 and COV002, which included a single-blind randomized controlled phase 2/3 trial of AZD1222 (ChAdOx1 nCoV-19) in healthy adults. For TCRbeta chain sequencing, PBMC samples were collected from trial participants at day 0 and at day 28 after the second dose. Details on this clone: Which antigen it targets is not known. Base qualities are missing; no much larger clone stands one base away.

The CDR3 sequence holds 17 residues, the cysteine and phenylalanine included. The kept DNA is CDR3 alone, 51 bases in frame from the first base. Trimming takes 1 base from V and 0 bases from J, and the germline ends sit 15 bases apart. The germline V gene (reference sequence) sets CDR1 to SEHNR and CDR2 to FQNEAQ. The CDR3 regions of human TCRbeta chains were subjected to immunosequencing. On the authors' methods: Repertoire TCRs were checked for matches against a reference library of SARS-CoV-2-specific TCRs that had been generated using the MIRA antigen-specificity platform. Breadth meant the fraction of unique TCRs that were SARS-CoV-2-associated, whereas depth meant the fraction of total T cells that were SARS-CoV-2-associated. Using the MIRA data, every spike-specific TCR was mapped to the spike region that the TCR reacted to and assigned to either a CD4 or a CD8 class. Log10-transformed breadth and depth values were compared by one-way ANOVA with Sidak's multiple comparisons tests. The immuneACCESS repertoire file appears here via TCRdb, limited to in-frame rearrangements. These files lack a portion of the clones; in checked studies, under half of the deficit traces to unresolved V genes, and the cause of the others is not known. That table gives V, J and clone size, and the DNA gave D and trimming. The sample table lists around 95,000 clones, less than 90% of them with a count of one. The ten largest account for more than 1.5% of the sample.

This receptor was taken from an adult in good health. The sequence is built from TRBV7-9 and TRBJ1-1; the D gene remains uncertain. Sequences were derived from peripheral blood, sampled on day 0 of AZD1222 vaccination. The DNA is TGTGCCAGCAGCTTAGAAACAAGGCTACGGTTGAACACTGAAGCTTTCTTT. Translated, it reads CASSLETRLRLNTEAFF.